This T cell receptor (beta chain) was captured in a study of cytomegalovirus exposure and HLA in healthy donors. Overall study findings and caveats: Most TCR sequences were uncommon, yet certain public TCRs appeared in many donors.

Regarding this clone: The target antigen is unknown.

The V gene lost 1 base and the J gene lost 7 bases, with 8 bases spanning the gap. The CDR3 is 13 residues long. CDR1 is SGHVS, CDR2 FNYEAQ, per germline. The study ran its PCR with 60 Vbeta and 13 Jbeta primers. Produced via immunoSEQ multiplex PCR; TCRdb's table is partial and in-frame only. The sample has more than 100,000 clones; roughly 71% are singletons. This TCR was sampled from a woman between 50 and 59 years old in good health and CMV-seropositive. The chain combines TRBV7-6 with TRBJ1-5; no clear D. The material sequenced was PBMCs. The CDR3 region has the DNA TGTGCCAGCAGCTTAGATGCGGGGCAGCCCCAGCATTTT. Protein sequence: CASSLDAGQPQHF.